This TCR beta chain was captured by sequencing in a study of blood T cell repertoires in COVID-19. Study summary: Acute and convalescent COVID-19 samples came from the United States, Italy and Spain. PBMCs, B-cell-depleted T cells, or T cells provided the cDNA or gDNA that made up the material.

The V and J ends lost 2 bases and 4 bases respectively, with 14 bases between them. The CDR3 covers 15 residues. Looked up from germline, CDR1 is SNHLY and CDR2 is FYNNEI. The data were produced by immunoSEQ multiplex PCR, yet TCRdb's version contains in-frame clones alone and is incomplete. The sample holds about 140,000 clones, 75% to 90% seen once. The receptor comes from a woman aged 80 or older with acute or convalescent COVID-19. The sample taken for sequencing was peripheral blood. V gene TRBV2 combines with J gene TRBJ1-2; a possible D gene is TRBD1 (5 bases). The CDR3 coding sequence is TGTGCCAGCAGTGAATTGATAGGGGCCCCCTATGGCTACACCTTC. It is translated as CASSELIGAPYGYTF.